This T cell receptor beta chain was documented in a study of cytomegalovirus exposure and HLA in healthy donors. Study details: Of several hundred genotyped donors, about 81% clustered with self-reported Caucasian donors.

V shed 2 bases and J shed 8 bases, with 30 bases lying between them. The CDR3 has 19 residues. Germline CDR1 SEHNR, CDR2 FQNEAQ (reference sequence). It was with 60 Vbeta and 13 Jbeta primers that the PCR ran. In the authors' workflow: Later work found roughly 80 million unique TCR beta chains, with roughly 11 million shared. The table came from immunoSEQ multiplex PCR; TCRdb's copy has only in-frame clones and leaves some out. The DNA was the basis for D and trimming; V, J and clone size are from that table. The data contain around 160,000 clones, approximately 78% of them singletons. With regard to this clone: As yet, its antigen is unknown.

Study-wide results and limits: Later on, a genetic analysis was performed. It linked a missense variant in DCLRE1C with V- and J-gene trimming of TCR beta.

The receptor was isolated from a man aged 40-55 years in good health and CMV-seropositive. Sequences were obtained from PBMCs. The V gene is TRBV7-9, the J gene TRBJ1-2; D may be TRBD1 (6 bases). The CDR3 region has the DNA TGTGCCAGCAGCTTATCTCGCCTACCGGGTTACAGGGAAAGGGGCGGCTACACCTTC. Translating gives CASSLSRLPGYRERGGYTF.